These 17 T cell receptor beta chains came from one sample sequenced in a study of Graves' ophthalmopathy and Graves' hyperthyroidism. TCR beta CDR3 amplification used RNA transcripts. HTBI-primed first-round RT-PCR preceded second-round multiplex PCR. One entry per CDR3 protein, called by TCRdb with MiXCR from the multiplex PCR reads. The table has hundreds of thousands of distinct CDR3 sequences, approximately 22% seen once. Source material: peripheral blood. All receptors come from a woman aged 18-35 years with stable Graves' hyperthyroidism. Some clones in this sample may be carry-over from other donors' samples.

This clonotype has ten or more counts. The J gene is TRBJ1-6, the V gene TRBV20-1; unclear D gene. The CDR3 is 12 amino acids. Germline V gene sequence: CDR1 DFQATT, CDR2 SNEGSKA (reference sequence). The V and J ends lost 3 bases and 9 bases respectively, with 9 bases between them. CDR3 nucleotide sequence: TGCAGTGCTAGCCCTCCAGGTTCACCCCTCCACTTT. Protein sequence: CSASPPGSPLHF.

This clonotype was observed many times. Relative to the germline gene, one junction end is altered; a read error may explain this. V usage is TRBV12-3 or TRBV12-4 and J usage is TRBJ1-2; D is perhaps TRBD1 (5 bases). This CDR3 is 14 amino acids long. For the CDR3, the DNA is TGTGCCAGCAGGCTTCCTAATGAAGGGGAGCTCTCATACTTC. Translated: CASRLPNEGELSYF.

The chain combines TRBV27 with TRBJ1-3, with a possible D match to TRBD1 (5 bases). CDR1 and CDR2 from the germline V gene are MNHEY and SMNVEV (reference sequence). The CDR3 runs 15 residues. Trimming cost V 3 bases and J 1 base, with 10 bases left between them. The CDR3 DNA sequence: TGTGCCAGCAGTTTGGGAGGGGAATCTGGAAACACCATATATTTT. Encoded protein: CASSLGGESGNTIYF.

The table lists this clonotype with many counts. The rearrangement uses TRBV18 and TRBJ2-7; D call uncertain. The V gene's germline CDR1 is KGHSH and CDR2 LQKENI. Trimming removed 0 bases at V and 5 bases at J, with 8 bases between. The CDR3 has 13 amino acids. As DNA, the CDR3 is TGTGCCAGCTCACCACCGGGTGCTGACGAGCAGTACTTC. Translated, it gives CASSPPGADEQYF.

This clonotype was counted ten times or more. The chain uses TRBV7-2 and TRBJ2-5; the match to TRBD1 covers 7 bases. The germline V gene encodes CDR1 SGHTA and CDR2 FQGNSA. The J segment lost 5 bases and the V segment lost 5 bases, leaving 11 bases of the junction unmatched. The CDR3 is made up of 15 amino acids. As DNA, the CDR3 is TGTGCCAGCAGCCAAACAGGGGTTCCGTTGGAGACCCAGTACTTC. Translating gives CASSQTGVPLETQYF.

This clonotype was recorded many times. The V gene is TRBV27, the J gene TRBJ2-7, with 11 bases aligning to TRBD2. Germline trimming cut 5 bases from V and 1 base from J; bases unmatched to any gene: 4. The CDR3 consists of 15 residues. Germline values: CDR1 MNHEY, CDR2 SMNVEV (reference sequence). The CDR3 DNA reads TGTGCCAGCAGTGACCTAGCGGGAGGTTCCTACGAGCAGTACTTC. It codes for CASSDLAGGSYEQYF.

Only a few counts were recorded for this clonotype. At one of its ends the junction is not consistent with the germline gene, which may arise from a read error. The chain links TRBV6-1 to TRBJ2-7, with D perhaps TRBD1 or TRBD2 (6 bases each). Germline V gives CDR1 MNHNS, CDR2 SASEGT. The CDR3 has 14 amino acids. The CDR3: CASTRASMGGEQYF. In DNA, the CDR3 is TGTGCCAGCACCCGGGCTTCGATGGGGGGCGAGCAGTACTTT.

This clonotype was seen a handful of times. This sequence joins TRBV4-3 and TRBJ2-7; TRBD1 agrees at 9 bases. This CDR3 is 15 amino acids long. J was trimmed by 4 bases and V by 4 bases; bases with no gene match: 8. From germline, CDR1 is LGHNA and CDR2 YSLEER. This CDR3 is CASSLDEGQGYEQYF. In nucleotides, the CDR3 is TGCGCCAGCAGCCTCGACGAAGGACAGGGGTACGAGCAGTACTTC.

The chain links TRBV7-2 to TRBJ2-5, with D hard to call. The CDR3 spans 14 residues. Germline V CDR1 and CDR2: SGHTA, FQGNSA. Deletions cut 1 base from V and 3 bases from J, with 9 bases between. The CDR3 nucleotides read TGTGCCAGCAGCTTAGACACAGAAGAAGAGACCCAGTACTTC. Amino acid sequence: CASSLDTEEETQYF.

The rearrangement uses TRBV6-5 and TRBJ1-3, with a weak D call TRBD1 (5 bases). Per germline, CDR1 MNHEY and CDR2 SVGAGI. V lost 4 bases, J lost 0 bases, and 13 bases lay in between. This CDR3 is built from 16 residues. In DNA, the CDR3 is TGTGCCAGCAGTTCCGACCGGGGCCGCTCTGGAAACACCATATATTTT. Protein product: CASSSDRGRSGNTIYF.

This clonotype was counted ten times or more. This chain uses TRBV28 with TRBJ2-7; tentatively, D is TRBD2 (5 bases). The V end was cut by 8 bases, the J end by 7 bases, with 18 bases between. There are 13 residues in the CDR3. Germline V gives CDR1 MDHEN, CDR2 SYDVKM. The chain's CDR3 is CASGRATPGEQYF. For the CDR3, the DNA is TGTGCCAGCGGACGGGCGACCCCGGGGGAGCAGTACTTC.

The chain carries TRBV6-1 and TRBJ1-1; D is unresolved. The CDR3 totals 14 residues. The V and J ends lost 6 bases and 3 bases respectively, with 14 bases between them. Germline V CDR1 and CDR2: MNHNS, SASEGT. For the CDR3, the DNA is TGTGCCAGCAGACCCGTACTACAGTACACTGAAGCTTTCTTT. Encoded protein: CASRPVLQYTEAFF.

This clonotype showed up just a few times. The chain employs TRBV29-1 and TRBJ1-3; 7 nucleotides match TRBD1. Germline CDR1 SQVTM, CDR2 ANQGSEA. Trimming cost V 4 bases and J 5 bases; bases outside gene matches: 8. The CDR3 runs to 14 residues. CDR3 amino acids: CSVGQGGGRNTIYF. The CDR3 region has the DNA TGCAGCGTTGGCCAGGGGGGGGGAAGAAACACCATATATTTT.

This clonotype was seen many times. V and J are TRBV12-3 or TRBV12-4 and TRBJ1-1; D gene ambiguous. V lost 7 bases to trimming and J lost 2 bases, with 14 bases between them. The CDR3 sequence is 14 residues long. CDR3 region: CASKWRASNTEAFF. The DNA for the CDR3 is TGTGCCAGCAAGTGGCGGGCCTCAAACACTGAAGCTTTCTTT.

This clonotype was counted only a few times. V is TRBV12-3 or TRBV12-4 and J is TRBJ2-2; a weak D match, TRBD1 (5 bases). V was pared by 7 bases and J by 7 bases, with 16 bases between. CDR3 length: 14 amino acids. The CDR3 DNA reads TGTGCCAGCAACCGGCCGCTAGGACACGGGGAGCTGTTTTTT. Translation: CASNRPLGHGELFF.

Notes on this clonotype: This may be a read error, as it is one base from a much larger clone. J is TRBJ1-5 and V is TRBV6-1; D unresolved. Per germline, CDR1 MNHNS and CDR2 SASEGT. The CDR3 has 13 amino acids. Trimming stripped 5 bases from V and 15 bases from J, with 20 bases between. For the CDR3, the DNA is TGTGCCAGCAGTCCACAAGTAGATCAGCACCGGCATTTT. Its translation: CASSPQVDQHRHF.

This clonotype has a count of ten or more. The chain joins TRBV6-2 or TRBV6-3 to TRBJ1-5; no clear D. The germline V gene encodes CDR1 MNHEY and CDR2 SVGEGT. V was shortened by 7 bases and J by 0 bases, with 7 bases between the two germline ends. The CDR3 extends over 13 amino acids. CDR3: CASTKVSNQPQHF. In DNA, the CDR3 is TGTGCCAGCACAAAGGTTAGCAATCAGCCCCAGCATTTT.